This T cell receptor beta chain stems from a study of control samples from healthy donors and cancer patients (dated by TCRdb to the early 2020s). Points on this clone: What antigen it recognizes has not been identified. It has no much larger one-base neighbor in the sample; base qualities were not kept.

CDR1 MDHEN and CDR2 SYDVKM are derived from the germline V gene. From the cysteine through the phenylalanine, the CDR3 covers 12 amino acids. The DNA shown is the 36-base CDR3, in frame from base 1. V drops 9 bases and J drops 6 bases, leaving 9 bases in between. Libraries came from the immunoSEQ multiplex PCR assay. As stored in TCRdb, this immuneACCESS dataset retains in-frame rearrangements with V and J assigned. A fraction of the clones does not appear; measured against another copy, unresolved V genes explain less than half of the discrepancy, and the remainder lacks a known reason. Present in this sample are approximately 150,000 clones, approximately 94% of which were seen just once. The ten biggest clones cover 1.3% of the sample.

The sample comprised blood. The chain employs TRBV28 and TRBJ1-6, with the D gene call left open. This TCR was recovered from a woman between 18 and 29 years old in good health. The sequenced DNA is TGTGCCAGTAAGATCCCTAATTCACCCCTCCACTTT. This is translated as CASKIPNSPLHF. The reference TRBV28 and TRBJ1-6 proteins fill in what lies around the CDR3, so the full variable domain reads DVKVTQSSRYLVKRTGEKVFLECVQDMDHENMFWYRQDPGLGLRLIYFSYDVKMKEKGDIPEGYSVSREKKERFSLILESASTNQTSMYLCASKIPNSPLHFGNGTRLTVT.